This record looks at one TCR beta chain sequence and its context. These data belong to a study of blood T cell repertoires in COVID-19. About the study: Both acute and convalescent COVID-19 samples were obtained from the United States, Italy and Spain. T cells, B-cell-depleted T cells, or PBMCs provided the cDNA or gDNA that served as material.

Profiled with immunoSEQ multiplex PCR; TCRdb holds only in-frame clones, not every one. The table shows fewer than 500,000 clones, with 88% occurring only once. The study assigned cohorts using participant-reported clinical history. The sample was PBMCs or T cells enriched from blood (not recorded which). This TCR derives from a woman aged 25 to 39 with acute COVID-19.

CDR3 region: CASTRQGLGNEQFF. The CDR3 DNA follows: TGTGCCAGCACTCGACAGGGGTTGGGCAATGAGCAGTTCTTC. V and J are TRBV2 and TRBJ2-1, with 8 bases fitting TRBD1. V was clipped by 7 bases and J by 6 bases; unmatched bases: 8. Germline V gene lookup returns CDR1 SNHLY and CDR2 FYNNEI. The CDR3 extends over 14 amino acids.